Ten or more counts support the clone carrying this T cell receptor beta chain. TCRdb used MiXCR to reprocess the reads, holding one entry per CDR3 protein. This sample has approximately 500,000 distinct CDR3 sequences, with about 11% found just once. The CDR3 covers 15 residues. V trimming: 2 bases; J trimming: 9 bases; junction bases outside the gene matches: 8. Germline CDR1 reads SGHTA; CDR2 reads FQGTGA. The data were taken from a study of T cell repertoires in cytomegalovirus infection. Study-wide background: Indications came from public TCR beta signatures; they pointed to CMV infection and to a matching HLA type.

The receptor was isolated from a human donor in good health (CMV status not recorded). Some clones in this sample may be carry-over from other donors' samples. The chain employs TRBV7-3 and TRBJ2-2; 8 bases fit TRBD2. The sequenced material came from PBMCs. CDR3 nucleotides: TGTGCCAGCAGCTTATCTAGCGGGCAATCCTGGGAGCTGTTTTTT. It specifies CASSLSSGQSWELFF. Based on the CDR3 plus reference TRBV7-3 and TRBJ2-2, the full variable domain is GAGVSQTPSNKVTEKGKYVELRCDPISGHTALYWYRQSLGQGPEFLIYFQGTGAADDSGLPNDRFFAVRPEGSVSTLKIQRTERGDSAVYLCASSLSSGQSWELFFGEGSRLTVL.